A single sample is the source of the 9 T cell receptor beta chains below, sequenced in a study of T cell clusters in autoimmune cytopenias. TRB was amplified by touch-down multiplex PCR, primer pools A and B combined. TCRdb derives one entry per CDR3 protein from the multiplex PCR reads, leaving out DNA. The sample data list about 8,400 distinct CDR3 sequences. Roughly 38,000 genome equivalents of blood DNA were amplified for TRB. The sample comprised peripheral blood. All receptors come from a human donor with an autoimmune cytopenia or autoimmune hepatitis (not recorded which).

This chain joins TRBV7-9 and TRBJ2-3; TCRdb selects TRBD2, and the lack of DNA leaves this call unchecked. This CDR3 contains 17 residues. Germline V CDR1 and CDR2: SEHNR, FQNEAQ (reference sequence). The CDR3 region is CASSTGLENLITDTQYF.

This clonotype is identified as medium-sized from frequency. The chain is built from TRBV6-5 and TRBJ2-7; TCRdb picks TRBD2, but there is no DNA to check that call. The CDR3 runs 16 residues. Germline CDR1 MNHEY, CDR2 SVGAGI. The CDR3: CASSYGGRGALYEQYF.

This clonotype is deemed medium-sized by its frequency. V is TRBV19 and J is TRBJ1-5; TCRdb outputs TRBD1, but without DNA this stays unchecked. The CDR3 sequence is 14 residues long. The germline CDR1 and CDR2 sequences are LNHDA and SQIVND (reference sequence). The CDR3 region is CASTLPGQNQPQHF.

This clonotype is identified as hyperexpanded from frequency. The CDR3 here is CASSRTVGISYEQYF. This sequence joins TRBV5-1 and TRBJ2-7. CDR1 is SGHRS, CDR2 YFSETQ, per germline. The CDR3 extends over 15 amino acids.

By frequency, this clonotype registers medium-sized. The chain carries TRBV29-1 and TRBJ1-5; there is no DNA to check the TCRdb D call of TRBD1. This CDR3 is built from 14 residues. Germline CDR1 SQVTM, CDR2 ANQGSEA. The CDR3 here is CSVEAYRRHQPQHF.

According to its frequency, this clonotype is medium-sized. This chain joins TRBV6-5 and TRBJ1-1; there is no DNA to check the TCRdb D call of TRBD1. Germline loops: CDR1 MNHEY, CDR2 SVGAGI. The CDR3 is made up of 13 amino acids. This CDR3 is CASSRPGTTEAFF.

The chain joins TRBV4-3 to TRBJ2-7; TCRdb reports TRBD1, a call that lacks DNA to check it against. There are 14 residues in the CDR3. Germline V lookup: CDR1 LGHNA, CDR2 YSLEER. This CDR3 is CASSQSRGAYEQYF.

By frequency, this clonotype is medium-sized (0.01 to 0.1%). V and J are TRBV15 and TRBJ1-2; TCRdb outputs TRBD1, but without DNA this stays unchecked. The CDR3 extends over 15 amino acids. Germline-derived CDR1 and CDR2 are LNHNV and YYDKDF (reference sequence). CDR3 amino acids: CATSRGQGASLGYTF.

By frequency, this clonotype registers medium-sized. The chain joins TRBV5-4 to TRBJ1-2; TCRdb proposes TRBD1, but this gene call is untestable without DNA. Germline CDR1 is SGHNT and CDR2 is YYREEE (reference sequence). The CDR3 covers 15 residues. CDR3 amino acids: CASSLDRDPNYGYTF.